Each of the 8 T cell receptor beta chains below was sequenced from the same sample in a study of T-cell reconstitution after alpha-beta-depleted transplantation in children. Preparing the TCRbeta library involved the use of unique molecular identifiers. TCRdb re-derived calls from the PCR reads in MiXCR, one entry per CDR3 protein. Altogether hundreds of thousands of distinct CDR3 sequences are present, 15% to 20% being singletons, with the ten largest covering under 30%. The sample was PBMCs, mostly from graft donor cells, taken 360 days after TCRalphabeta/CD19-depleted stem cell transplant. The receptors derive from a boy under two years old who had a stem cell transplant for Wiskott-Aldrich syndrome, so the T cells may come from the graft donor.

This clonotype was picked up many times. This chain links TRBV9 with TRBJ2-1; 7 bases fit TRBD2. J was trimmed by 9 bases and V by 1 base; bases with no gene match: 10. Germline lookup yields CDR1 SGDLS and CDR2 YYNGEE. CDR3 length: 15 residues. Here the CDR3 reads CASSVPHGLGAEQFF. DNA of the CDR3: TGTGCCAGCAGCGTACCCCACGGACTAGGGGCTGAGCAGTTCTTC.

This clonotype was seen only a few times. The genes are TRBV10-1 and TRBJ1-2, with 9 bases fitting TRBD1. Germline lookup yields CDR1 WNHNN and CDR2 SYGVQD (reference sequence). After removal of 6 bases from V and 8 bases from J, the junction contained 10 bases not matched to a gene. The CDR3 spans 14 residues. The CDR3, as DNA: TGCGCCAGCAGGCCCGGGACAGGGTTCGAGGGCTACACCTTC. Translated: CASRPGTGFEGYTF.

This clonotype was seen a handful of times. CDR3 amino acids: CSARENEGLPLHF. The CDR3 DNA reads TGCAGTGCTAGAGAAAATGAGGGGTTACCCCTCCACTTT. The chain links TRBV20-1 to TRBJ1-6, with TRBD1 as a possible D gene (5 bases). With 0 bases removed from V and 12 bases from J, the gap between germline ends came to 12 bases. There are 13 residues in the CDR3. Per the germline V gene, CDR1 is DFQATT and CDR2 is SNEGSKA (reference sequence).

The sample holds a few counts of this clonotype. The chain couples TRBV14 to TRBJ2-3, with D unclear. Looked up from germline, CDR1 is SGHDN and CDR2 is FVKESK. The CDR3 spans 15 residues. Trimming removed 1 base at V and 2 bases at J, with 10 bases between. The CDR3 nucleotides read TGTGCCAGCAGCCAAGCTAGGCACCTCACAGATACGCAGTATTTT. This encodes CASSQARHLTDTQYF. The variable domain in full, with the rest retrieved from reference TRBV14 and TRBJ2-3, is EAGVTQFPSHSVIEKGQTVTLRCDPISGHDNLYWYRRVMGKEIKFLLHFVKESKQDESGMPNNRFLAERTGGTYSTLKVQPAELEDSGVYFCASSQARHLTDTQYFGPGTRLTVL.

In this sample, this clonotype turned up a few times. The chain combines TRBV5-1 with TRBJ2-3; 14 nucleotides line up with TRBD2. The CDR3 sequence is 16 residues long. Germline V CDR1 and CDR2: SGHRS, YFSETQ. V lost 0 bases to trimming and J lost 4 bases; unmatched junction nucleotides: 1. CDR3 nucleotides: TGCGCCAGCAGCTTGGGGACTAGCGGGGGGTCAGATACGCAGTATTTT. Its protein is CASSLGTSGGSDTQYF.

This clonotype occurred many times. This chain links TRBV20-1 with TRBJ2-7; 10 nucleotides match TRBD2. The V gene end was trimmed by 0 bases and the J gene end by 4 bases; junction bases not matched to a gene: 12. CDR3 size: 17 residues. Germline V CDR1 and CDR2: DFQATT, SNEGSKA (reference sequence). The CDR3 DNA sequence: TGCAGTGCTAGAGATAGCGGGCCTAGCGGGAGAGGGTACGAGCAGTACTTC. Translating it yields CSARDSGPSGRGYEQYF.

The chain recombines TRBV29-1 with TRBJ2-1; D ambiguous. The CDR3 has 10 residues. Germline V gene lookup returns CDR1 SQVTM and CDR2 ANQGSEA. Trimming removed 4 bases from V and 4 bases from J, with 2 bases in between. Here the CDR3 reads CSVVYNEQFF. The CDR3 DNA reads as TGCAGCGTTGTTTACAATGAGCAGTTCTTC.

This clonotype was picked up a small number of times. The V call is TRBV3-1, the J call TRBJ1-2; D unclear. V was clipped by 0 bases and J by 10 bases, with 9 bases between them. Germline CDR1 and CDR2: LGHDT and YNNKEL (reference sequence). The CDR3 consists of 12 residues. The CDR3 region is CASSQDPRHYTF. The CDR3 DNA reads as TGTGCCAGCAGCCAAGACCCAAGACACTACACCTTC.